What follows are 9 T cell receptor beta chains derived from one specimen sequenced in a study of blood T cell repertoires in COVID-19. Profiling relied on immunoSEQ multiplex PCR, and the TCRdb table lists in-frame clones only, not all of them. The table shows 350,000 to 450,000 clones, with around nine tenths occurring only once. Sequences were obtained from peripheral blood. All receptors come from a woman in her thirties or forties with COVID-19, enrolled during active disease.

For the CDR3, the DNA is TGTGCCAGCAGCTTAGTGCGGGGGCCCAACACCGGGGAGCTGTTTTTT. Translated: CASSLVRGPNTGELFF. The chain employs TRBV13 and TRBJ2-2; D may be TRBD2 (7 bases). V dropped 1 base and J dropped 2 bases, with 11 bases sitting between them. From germline, CDR1 is PRHDT and CDR2 FYEKMQ (reference sequence). The CDR3 length is 16 residues.

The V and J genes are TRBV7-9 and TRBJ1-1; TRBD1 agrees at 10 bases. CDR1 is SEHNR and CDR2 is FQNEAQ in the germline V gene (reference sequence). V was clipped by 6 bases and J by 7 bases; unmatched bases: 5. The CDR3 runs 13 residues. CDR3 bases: TGTGCCAGCAGACCGACAGGGGGCGGTGAAGCTTTCTTT. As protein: CASRPTGGGEAFF.

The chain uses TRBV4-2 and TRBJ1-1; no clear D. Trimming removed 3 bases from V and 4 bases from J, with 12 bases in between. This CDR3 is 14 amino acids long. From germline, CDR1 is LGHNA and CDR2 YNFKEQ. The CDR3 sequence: CASSHGDGSTEAFF. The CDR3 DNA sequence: TGTGCCAGCAGCCATGGAGACGGTAGCACTGAAGCTTTCTTT.

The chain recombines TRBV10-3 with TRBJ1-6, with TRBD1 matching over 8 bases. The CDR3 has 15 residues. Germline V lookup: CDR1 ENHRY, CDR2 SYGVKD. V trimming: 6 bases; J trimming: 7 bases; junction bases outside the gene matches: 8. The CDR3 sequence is CAISYMTGENSPLHF. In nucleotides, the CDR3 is TGTGCCATCAGCTACATGACAGGGGAGAATTCACCCCTCCACTTT.

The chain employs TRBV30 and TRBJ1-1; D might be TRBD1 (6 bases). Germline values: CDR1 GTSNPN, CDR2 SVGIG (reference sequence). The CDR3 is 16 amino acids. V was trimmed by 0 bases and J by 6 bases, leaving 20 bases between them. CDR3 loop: CAWSVRGGGLRAEAFF. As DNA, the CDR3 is TGTGCCTGGAGTGTACGAGGCGGGGGCTTGAGGGCTGAAGCTTTCTTT.

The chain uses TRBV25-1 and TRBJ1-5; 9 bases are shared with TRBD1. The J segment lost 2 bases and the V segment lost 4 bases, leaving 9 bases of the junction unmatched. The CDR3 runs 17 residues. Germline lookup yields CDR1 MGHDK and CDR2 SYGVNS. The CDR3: CASSGGDRAFGNQPQHF. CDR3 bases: TGTGCCAGCAGTGGAGGGGACAGGGCTTTTGGCAATCAGCCCCAGCATTTT. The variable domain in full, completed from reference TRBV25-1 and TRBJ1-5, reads EADIYQTPRYLVIGTGKKITLECSQTMGHDKMYWYQQDPGMELHLIHYSYGVNSTEKGDLSSESTVSRIRTEHFPLTLESARPSHTSQYLCASSGGDRAFGNQPQHFGDGTRLSIL.

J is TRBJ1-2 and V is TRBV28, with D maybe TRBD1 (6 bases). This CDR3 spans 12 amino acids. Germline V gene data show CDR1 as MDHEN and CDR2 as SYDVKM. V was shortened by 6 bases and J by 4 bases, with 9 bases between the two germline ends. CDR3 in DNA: TGTGCCAGCAGCACAGGGACCTATGGCTACACCTTC. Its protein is CASSTGTYGYTF.

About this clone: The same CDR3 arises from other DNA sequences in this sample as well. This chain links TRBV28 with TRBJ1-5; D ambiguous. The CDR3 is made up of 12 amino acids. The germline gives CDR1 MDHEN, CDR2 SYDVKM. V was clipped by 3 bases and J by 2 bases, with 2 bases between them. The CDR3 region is CASSFGNQPQHF. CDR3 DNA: TGTGCCAGCAGTTTCGGCAATCAGCCCCAGCATTTT.

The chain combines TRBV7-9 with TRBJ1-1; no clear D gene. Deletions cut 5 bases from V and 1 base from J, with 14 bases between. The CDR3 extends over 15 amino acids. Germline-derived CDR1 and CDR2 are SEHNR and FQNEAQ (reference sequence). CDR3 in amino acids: CASSKIHGGNTEAFF. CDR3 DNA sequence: TGTGCCAGCAGCAAAATACACGGAGGGAACACTGAAGCTTTCTTT.